Each of the 27 T cell receptor beta chains below was sequenced from the same sample in a study of identical twins. MiXCR, run by TCRdb on the 5' RACE reads, gives a single entry per CDR3 protein. Of 520,000 or so distinct CDR3 sequences listed, under 25% are singletons. Another study also made use of these data, one on T cells expressing NK-cell markers.

The sample comprised CD4+ T cells sorted from blood. These TCRs come from a young woman in good health.

V is TRBV7-9 and J is TRBJ2-5; no clear D. Trimming removed 1 base from V and 1 base from J, with 10 bases in between. Germline loops: CDR1 SEHNR, CDR2 FQNEAQ (reference sequence). This CDR3 has 15 residues. The CDR3 region has the DNA TGTGCCAGCAGCTTAGGAGAGTCTACCCAAGAGACCCAGTACTTC. Its protein product is CASSLGESTQETQYF.

This clonotype was detected only a few times. This chain uses TRBV20-1 with TRBJ1-1; 7 nucleotides agree with TRBD1. There are 13 residues in the CDR3. Germline-derived CDR1 and CDR2 are DFQATT and SNEGSKA (reference sequence). The V gene end was trimmed by 1 base and the J gene end by 8 bases; junction bases not matched to a gene: 7. The CDR3 DNA reads as TGCAGTGCTAGAGGAGGGGGCCGGAGGGAAGCTTTCTTT. This translates into CSARGGGRREAFF.

In regard to this clonotype: Its ends do not fully match the called genes, so a read error is possible. The CDR3 region has the DNA TGCTGTGCTACTCCATACCGGGACTTTACCTACGAGCAGTACTTC. Translated, it gives CCATPYRDFTYEQYF. The chain is built from TRBV20-1 and TRBJ2-7, with D possibly TRBD2 on 6 matching bases. Per the germline V gene, CDR1 is DFQATT and CDR2 is SNEGSKA (reference sequence). CDR3 length: 15 residues.

In this sample, this clonotype turned up a few times. The chain couples TRBV5-1 to TRBJ1-5; D unresolved. There are 11 residues in the CDR3. Looked up from germline, CDR1 is SGHRS and CDR2 is YFSETQ. The V and J ends lost 10 bases and 0 bases respectively, with 5 bases between them. The chain's CDR3 is CAGNSNQPQHF. The CDR3 DNA reads as TGCGCCGGAAATAGCAATCAGCCCCAGCATTTT. Together with reference TRBV5-1 and TRBJ1-5, the CDR3 gives the full variable domain: KAGVTQTPRYLIKTRGQQVTLSCSPISGHRSVSWYQQTPGQGLQFLFEYFSETQRNKGNFPGRFSGRQFSNSRSEMNVSTLELGDSALYLCAGNSNQPQHFGDGTRLSIL.

The rearrangement joins TRBV5-1 to TRBJ1-4; 7 nucleotides line up with TRBD1. The CDR3 is 16 amino acids. Per the germline V gene, CDR1 is SGHRS and CDR2 is YFSETQ. V shed 2 bases and J 4 bases; nucleotides not matched to a gene: 8. DNA for the CDR3: TGCGCCAGCAGCTTCGTACCGGGACAGTATAATGAAAAACTGTTTTTT. This gives the protein CASSFVPGQYNEKLFF. Variable domain in full (rest from reference TRBV5-1 and TRBJ1-4): KAGVTQTPRYLIKTRGQQVTLSCSPISGHRSVSWYQQTPGQGLQFLFEYFSETQRNKGNFPGRFSGRQFSNSRSEMNVSTLELGDSALYLCASSFVPGQYNEKLFFGSGTQLSVL.

There are a few counts of this clonotype. The junction does not match germline at one end; this may be a read error. The V gene is TRBV7-3, the J gene TRBJ2-1; D is possibly TRBD1 or TRBD2 (6 bases each). Germline CDR1 reads SGHTA; CDR2 reads FQGTGA. This CDR3 comprises 13 residues. The CDR3 loop is CASSPTSGGPQSF. For the CDR3, the DNA is TGTGCCAGCAGCCCTACTAGTGGGGGGCCTCAGAGCTTC.

This chain links TRBV11-2 with TRBJ2-2; no firm D call. V lost 0 bases to trimming and J lost 8 bases, with 7 bases between them. This CDR3 has 13 amino acids. Per germline, CDR1 SGHAT and CDR2 FQNNGV. The CDR3 DNA is TGTGCCAGCAGCTTAGACGTCCCTGGGGAGCTGTTTTTT. It yields the protein CASSLDVPGELFF.

The V call is TRBV6-5, the J call TRBJ2-7, with D perhaps TRBD1 or TRBD2 (5 bases each). CDR3 length equals 15 residues. Germline V gene lookup returns CDR1 MNHEY and CDR2 SVGAGI. Trimming pared 0 bases from V and 2 bases from J, leaving 11 bases between. The CDR3 reads CASSYSYGDPYEQYF. The DNA for the CDR3 is TGTGCCAGCAGTTACTCGTACGGGGACCCCTACGAGCAGTACTTC.

This clonotype was detected only a few times. V gene TRBV18 combines with J gene TRBJ2-7, with a weak D call TRBD2 (5 bases). V was pared by 6 bases and J by 4 bases, with 13 bases between. The CDR3 is 13 residues long. The germline CDR1 and CDR2 sequences are KGHSH and LQKENI. The CDR3 coding sequence is TGTGCCAGCTCCCCCACGGGATGGTACGAGCAGTACTTC. This encodes CASSPTGWYEQYF.

The chain combines TRBV6-1 with TRBJ1-1, with 8 nucleotides matching TRBD1. V lost 6 bases, J lost 3 bases, and 3 bases stayed unmatched. CDR3 length: 13 residues. Germline CDR1 MNHNS, CDR2 SASEGT. The CDR3 nucleotides read TGTGCCAGCAGCATGGACAGGGACACTGAAGCTTTCTTT. Protein product: CASSMDRDTEAFF.

The gene calls are TRBV5-1 and TRBJ2-3; 11 bases match TRBD2. J lost 4 bases, V lost 0 bases, and 4 bases had no gene match. CDR3 length: 16 residues. Germline V gives CDR1 SGHRS, CDR2 YFSETQ. CDR3 amino acids: CASSLVVAGGPDTQYF. CDR3 in DNA: TGCGCCAGCAGCTTGGTGGTAGCGGGGGGGCCAGATACGCAGTATTTT.

This chain links TRBV11-2 with TRBJ2-7; D might be TRBD1 or TRBD2, each matching 5 bases. Germline CDR1 is SGHAT and CDR2 is FQNNGV. V gave up 2 bases and J gave up 1 base, with 12 bases separating them. This CDR3 region has 15 residues. CDR3: CASSLRQWGSYEQYF. CDR3 nucleotides: TGTGCCAGCAGCTTAAGGCAATGGGGGTCCTACGAGCAGTACTTC.

This clonotype showed up just a few times. This chain links TRBV20-1 with TRBJ2-7; 9 positions match TRBD1. J was trimmed by 5 bases and V by 8 bases; bases with no gene match: 7. The CDR3 loop spans 12 amino acids. Germline values: CDR1 DFQATT, CDR2 SNEGSKA (reference sequence). The DNA of the CDR3 is TGCAGTATAGGACAGGGGATGGACGAGCAGTACTTC. The encoded protein is CSIGQGMDEQYF.

V gene TRBV6-5 combines with J gene TRBJ1-3; D remains unclear. Germline-derived CDR1 and CDR2 are MNHEY and SVGAGI. CDR3 length: 17 residues. V lost 2 bases, J lost 5 bases, and 19 bases lay in between. The CDR3 protein is CASSYQFTLNARNTIYF. CDR3 bases: TGTGCCAGCAGTTACCAATTCACACTGAATGCTCGAAACACCATATATTTT.

The chain combines TRBV28 with TRBJ1-1; D perhaps matches TRBD1 (6 bases). The germline V and J ends were trimmed by 11 bases and 1 base, with 17 bases remaining between them. Germline CDR1 reads MDHEN; CDR2 reads SYDVKM. CDR3 length: 14 residues. CDR3 DNA: TGTGCCGTTCAACAGGGAGTGTGGAACACTGAAGCTTTCTTT. Protein product: CAVQQGVWNTEAFF.

This chain links TRBV5-1 with TRBJ2-1; a possible D gene is TRBD2 (6 bases). Trimming removed 1 base at V and 6 bases at J, with 11 bases between. This CDR3 comprises 14 residues. The germline gives CDR1 SGHRS, CDR2 YFSETQ. The CDR3 coding sequence is TGCGCCAGCAGCTTGCTGACTAGTGGCAATGAGCAGTTCTTC. Translating it yields CASSLLTSGNEQFF.

This clonotype was seen a single time. The chain employs TRBV7-9 and TRBJ2-3, with D perhaps TRBD2 (7 bases). The V end was cut by 8 bases, the J end by 4 bases, with 13 bases between. In germline, CDR1 is SEHNR, CDR2 FQNEAQ (reference sequence). This CDR3 spans 13 amino acids. CDR3 sequence (DNA): TGTGCCAGCCGGGGGGCGGGAGCAGATACGCAGTATTTT. Protein: CASRGAGADTQYF.

This clonotype has a handful of counts. This chain links TRBV7-8 with TRBJ2-1; 9 positions agree with TRBD2. Germline-derived CDR1 and CDR2 are SGHVS and FQNEAQ. The CDR3 is 16 amino acids. The junction had 4 bases not matched to a gene; V was cut back by 0 bases and J by 4 bases. The CDR3 protein is CASSLARLADYNEQFF. In nucleotides, the CDR3 is TGTGCCAGCAGCTTAGCGCGACTAGCGGATTACAATGAGCAGTTCTTC. Full variable domain (remainder filled in from reference TRBV7-8 and TRBJ2-1): GAGVSQSPRYKVAKRGQDVALRCDPISGHVSLFWYQQALGQGPEFLTYFQNEAQLDKSGLPSDRFFAERPEGSVSTLKIQRTQQEDSAVYLCASSLARLADYNEQFFGPGTRLTVL.

This clonotype was picked up a small number of times. The V call is TRBV7-9, the J call TRBJ2-1, with TRBD2 matching 7 bases. Germline V gives CDR1 SEHNR, CDR2 FQNEAQ (reference sequence). V lost 1 base and J lost 4; bases outside the gene matches: 4. This CDR3 contains 15 residues. CDR3 loop: CASSLVASGYNEQFF. DNA for the CDR3: TGTGCCAGCAGCTTAGTTGCTAGCGGATACAATGAGCAGTTCTTC.

This clonotype occurred a few times. One end of the junction varies from germline; a read error may be responsible. This chain uses TRBV5-1 with TRBJ2-4; D may be TRBD1 or TRBD2 (5 bases each). This CDR3 is 13 amino acids long. The germline V gene has CDR1 SGHRS and CDR2 YFSETQ. The CDR3 region is CASSLEPPGTFFF. In nucleotides, the CDR3 is TGCGCCAGCAGCTTGGAACCACCCGGGACCTTCTTTTTC.

The gene calls are TRBV5-5 and TRBJ1-2; D possibly corresponds to TRBD1 (6 bases). This CDR3 contains 14 residues. Per the germline V gene, CDR1 is SGHKS and CDR2 is YYEKEE (reference sequence). Trimming stripped 5 bases from V and 8 bases from J, with 19 bases between. The DNA of the CDR3 is TGTGCCAGCAGTCGGGACACCGTCGTGGGCGGCTACACCTTC. This codes for CASSRDTVVGGYTF.

The chain is built from TRBV10-3 and TRBJ2-7; no firm D call. Germline V lookup: CDR1 ENHRY, CDR2 SYGVKD. CDR3 length: 12 amino acids. V was pared by 6 bases and J by 2 bases, with 8 bases between. CDR3 sequence: CAISEETYEQYF. For the CDR3, the DNA is TGTGCCATCAGCGAGGAAACCTACGAGCAGTACTTC.

The chain combines TRBV10-3 with TRBJ2-1; 11 bases line up with TRBD2. CDR3 length: 14 residues. Germline assignment: CDR1 ENHRY and CDR2 SYGVKD. After removal of 6 bases from V and 9 bases from J, the junction contained 7 bases not matched to a gene. The CDR3 nucleotides read TGTGCCATCAGAGCTAGCGGGGGGCAGGGTGAGCAGTTCTTC. Amino acids: CAIRASGGQGEQFF.

This clonotype was detected ten times or more. The V call is TRBV5-1, the J call TRBJ2-1; 15 nucleotides match TRBD2. The CDR3 length is 16 residues. The V gene end was trimmed by 4 bases and the J gene end by 7 bases; junction bases not matched to a gene: 6. Germline CDR1 is SGHRS and CDR2 is YFSETQ. This CDR3 reads CASSPGLAGGPNEQFF. The CDR3, as DNA: TGCGCCAGCAGCCCTGGACTAGCGGGAGGGCCTAATGAGCAGTTCTTC.

The chain has TRBV20-1 and TRBJ2-7, with TRBD2 as a possible D gene (6 bases). Germline CDR1 reads DFQATT; CDR2 reads SNEGSKA (reference sequence). Trimming pared 0 bases from V and 2 bases from J, leaving 14 bases between. The CDR3 sequence is 15 residues long. The CDR3 DNA reads TGCAGTGCTAGAGATGGTTTAGCGGCCACCTACGAGCAGTACTTC. The encoded protein is CSARDGLAATYEQYF.

V and J are TRBV5-1 and TRBJ2-7; 12 bases agree with TRBD2. Germline lookup yields CDR1 SGHRS and CDR2 YFSETQ. The CDR3 contains 18 residues. V was clipped by 0 bases and J by 3 bases; unmatched bases: 10. CDR3 in DNA: TGCGCCAGCAGCTTGGAGGCTAGCGGGAGGGCTCATTACTACGAGCAGTACTTC. Protein sequence: CASSLEASGRAHYYEQYF.

This clonotype came up a few times. The V gene is TRBV29-1, the J gene TRBJ1-1, with 11 bases matching TRBD1. Germline V gene lookup returns CDR1 SQVTM and CDR2 ANQGSEA. V lost 4 bases to trimming and J lost 5 bases; unmatched junction nucleotides: 0. CDR3 size: 12 residues. The CDR3 region has the DNA TGCAGCGTTGGGGACAGGGGGACTGAAGCTTTCTTT. It translates to CSVGDRGTEAFF.